The 32 T cell receptor beta chains presented below share a single source sample, sequenced in a study of blood T cell repertoires in COVID-19. Data came from immunoSEQ multiplex PCR; TCRdb stores just in-frame clones and leaves some out. The sample lists around 270,000 clones, roughly 89% occurring once. Sequencing was done on a sample of peripheral blood. The receptor source for this set is a man aged 40-49 years with acute or convalescent COVID-19.

The V and J genes are TRBV19 and TRBJ1-2, with D unclear. The germline V gene has CDR1 LNHDA and CDR2 SQIVND (reference sequence). V was cut by 6 bases and J by 7 bases, with 15 bases left in between. This CDR3 has 13 amino acids. The CDR3 loop reads CASREDLVAGYTF. DNA for the CDR3: TGTGCCAGTAGAGAGGATTTGGTTGCTGGCTACACCTTC.

The chain carries TRBV4-1 and TRBJ1-1; D remains ambiguous. The CDR3 runs to 13 residues. Germline V gene lookup returns CDR1 MGHRA and CDR2 YSYEKL. The V end lost 2 bases, the J end lost 5 bases, and 9 bases lay between the germline ends. CDR3 DNA: TGCGCCAGCAGCCAACGGACGGGGACTGAAGCTTTCTTT. Translated, it gives CASSQRTGTEAFF.

The CDR3 DNA follows: TGTGCCAGCAGCCCCCGTGGGACAGGGCCCTACAATGAGCAGTTCTTC. Protein sequence: CASSPRGTGPYNEQFF. J is TRBJ2-1 and V is TRBV7-6; TRBD1 matches 9 bases. This CDR3 is 16 amino acids long. Germline-derived CDR1 and CDR2 are SGHVS and FNYEAQ. V lost 5 bases to trimming and J lost 2 bases; unmatched junction nucleotides: 7.

The chain carries TRBV10-3 and TRBJ1-1, with D hard to call. The CDR3 is 13 residues long. V lost 3 bases and J 4 bases, leaving 9 bases between the germline ends. Germline CDR1 reads ENHRY; CDR2 reads SYGVKD. The CDR3 here is CAISDGSITEAFF. DNA for the CDR3: TGTGCCATCAGTGACGGGTCGATCACTGAAGCTTTCTTT.

The chain is built from TRBV6-1 and TRBJ2-3, with D maybe TRBD2 (5 bases). V lost 2 bases and J 3 bases, leaving 9 bases between the germline ends. The CDR3 runs 14 residues. Per germline, CDR1 MNHNS and CDR2 SASEGT. As DNA, the CDR3 is TGTGCCAGCAGTGAAATGAGAGGGACAGATACGCAGTATTTT. Amino acid sequence: CASSEMRGTDTQYF.

The V and J genes are TRBV5-1 and TRBJ2-3; 11 nucleotides align to TRBD2. In germline, CDR1 is SGHRS, CDR2 YFSETQ. The CDR3 is 16 residues long. After removal of 3 bases from V and 3 bases from J, the junction contained 6 bases not matched to a gene. The CDR3 sequence is CASSYQTSGVTDTQYF. The CDR3 bases are TGCGCCAGCAGCTATCAGACTAGCGGGGTGACAGATACGCAGTATTTT.

The V gene is TRBV6-5, the J gene TRBJ1-2; no definite D call. The V gene's germline CDR1 is MNHEY and CDR2 SVGAGI. Trimming left V 2 bases short and J 0 bases short, with 7 bases between. This CDR3 is built from 14 residues. The CDR3 loop reads CASSYGIANYGYTF. The CDR3 nucleotides are TGTGCCAGCAGTTACGGCATTGCTAACTATGGCTACACCTTC.

The chain joins TRBV5-1 to TRBJ1-3, with 8 bases matching TRBD1. The CDR3 contains 19 residues. The junction had 13 bases not matched to a gene; V was cut back by 2 bases and J by 0 bases. Germline V lookup: CDR1 SGHRS, CDR2 YFSETQ. CDR3 sequence reads: CASSFAPRDRHSSGNTIYF. The CDR3 DNA reads TGCGCCAGCAGCTTTGCGCCCCGGGACAGGCACTCCTCTGGAAACACCATATATTTT.

The chain carries TRBV12-5 and TRBJ1-2, with TRBD1 identical over 8 bases. J was trimmed by 3 bases and V by 4 bases; bases with no gene match: 10. The germline V gene encodes CDR1 LGHNT and CDR2 FRNRAP. The CDR3 has 16 amino acids. CDR3 coding DNA: TGTGCTAGTGGTTCGAAACGGACAGGGAGCGACTATGGCTACACCTTC. Residues: CASGSKRTGSDYGYTF. The variable domain in full, completed from reference TRBV12-5 and TRBJ1-2, reads DARVTQTPRHKVTEMGQEVTMRCQPILGHNTVFWYRQTMMQGLELLAYFRNRAPLDDSGMPKDRFSAEMPDATLATLKIQPSEPRDSAVYFCASGSKRTGSDYGYTFGSGTRLTVV.

The V gene is TRBV2, the J gene TRBJ1-6; no reliable D call. Trimming took 11 bases from V and 4 from J, leaving 18 bases between them. This CDR3 region has 15 residues. The V gene's germline CDR1 is SNHLY and CDR2 FYNNEI. DNA of the CDR3: TGTGCCGGCAAAGGTACCCAGGATTATAATTCACCCCTCCACTTT. Residues: CAGKGTQDYNSPLHF.

A single count supports this clone. The chain is built from TRBV18 and TRBJ1-1; tentatively, D is TRBD1 (6 bases). The V and J ends lost 3 bases and 2 bases respectively, with 13 bases between them. The CDR3 contains 15 residues. Germline V gene sequence: CDR1 KGHSH, CDR2 LQKENI. CDR3 in amino acids: CASSPSTGSNTEAFF. The CDR3 nucleotides read TGTGCCAGCTCACCTAGTACAGGGTCCAACACTGAAGCTTTCTTT.

The CDR3 coding sequence is TGTGCCAGCAGGACCGGGACTCCCACTGAAGCTTTCTTT. Encoded protein: CASRTGTPTEAFF. The V call is TRBV12-3 or TRBV12-4, the J call TRBJ1-1; D might be TRBD1 (5 bases). The CDR3 is 13 amino acids. Trimming cost V 6 bases and J 4 bases, with 12 bases left between them.

The rearrangement links TRBV12-5 to TRBJ2-1, with TRBD2 as a possible D gene (5 bases). The germline CDR1 and CDR2 sequences are LGHNT and FRNRAP. The V end was cut by 6 bases, the J end by 15 bases, with 18 bases between. The CDR3 is made up of 12 amino acids. CDR3 sequence reads: CASGSGYLQPFF. CDR3 DNA sequence: TGTGCTAGTGGATCGGGGTACCTTCAGCCGTTCTTC.

V is TRBV19 and J is TRBJ1-6; D remains ambiguous. The CDR3 sequence is 14 residues long. The V end lost 1 base, the J end lost 9 bases, and 10 bases lay between the germline ends. CDR1 is LNHDA and CDR2 is SQIVND in the germline V gene (reference sequence). The CDR3 DNA is TGTGCCAGTAGTATAGCCGGGAGAGCTTCACCCCTCCACTTT. Protein: CASSIAGRASPLHF. The variable domain in full, with the rest retrieved from reference TRBV19 and TRBJ1-6, is DGGITQSPKYLFRKEGQNVTLSCEQNLNHDAMYWYRQDPGQGLRLIYYSQIVNDFQKGDIAEGYSVSREKKESFPLTVTSAQKNPTAFYLCASSIAGRASPLHFGNGTRLTVT.

The chain employs TRBV4-2 and TRBJ2-7; 9 bases are a match to TRBD2. The length of the CDR3 is 15 residues. Trimming removed 2 bases from V and 3 bases from J; junction bases left unmatched: 5. Germline CDR1 reads LGHNA; CDR2 reads YNFKEQ. CDR3 nucleotide sequence: TGTGCCAGCAGCCAACAGCTAGCGGGGATCTACGAGCAGTACTTC. Translating it yields CASSQQLAGIYEQYF.

The rearrangement uses TRBV29-1 and TRBJ2-7; 8 bases agree with TRBD2. The V and J ends lost 1 base and 4 bases, in that order; junction bases with no gene match: 3. Per the germline V gene, CDR1 is SQVTM and CDR2 is ANQGSEA. The CDR3 loop spans 13 amino acids. The CDR3 protein is CSVEGLAGYEQYF. CDR3 nucleotides: TGCAGCGTTGAAGGGCTAGCGGGTTACGAGCAGTACTTC.

The CDR3 sequence: CASSEGRGGSPQYF. CDR3 nucleotides: TGTGCCAGCAGTGAGGGTCGGGGGGGCTCCCCGCAGTATTTT. This rearrangement joins TRBV25-1 to TRBJ2-3; 8 bases map to TRBD2. The germline gives CDR1 MGHDK, CDR2 SYGVNS. V trimming: 3 bases; J trimming: 10 bases; junction bases outside the gene matches: 9. The CDR3 loop spans 14 amino acids.

The rearrangement links TRBV5-1 to TRBJ2-7; 11 bases agree with TRBD2. V shed 3 bases, J shed 1 base, and the junction held 3 bases outside the gene matches. Germline CDR1 is SGHRS and CDR2 is YFSETQ. The CDR3 is made up of 15 amino acids. CDR3 nucleotides: TGCGCCAGCAGCTGGGGACTAGCGGTATCCTACGAGCAGTACTTC. Protein sequence: CASSWGLAVSYEQYF.

V usage is TRBV5-8 and J usage is TRBJ1-1; 10 bases align to TRBD1. This CDR3 region has 15 residues. V trimming: 5 bases; J trimming: 3 bases; junction bases outside the gene matches: 7. Germline-derived CDR1 and CDR2 are SGHTS and YDEGEE. CDR3 nucleotide sequence: TGTGCCAGCAGACCGGACAGGGGGGCCTACACTGAAGCTTTCTTT. Its protein product is CASRPDRGAYTEAFF. The full variable domain, completed using reference TRBV5-8 and TRBJ1-1, is EAGVTQSPTHLIKTRGQQATLRCSPISGHTSVYWYQQALGLGLQFLLWYDEGEERNRGNFPPRFSGRQFPNYSSELNVNALELEDSALYLCASRPDRGAYTEAFFGQGTRLTVV.

This clone has a handful of counts. The chain recombines TRBV5-4 with TRBJ2-1, with a weak D call TRBD2 (5 bases). This CDR3 is 16 amino acids long. The V and J ends lost 4 bases and 2 bases respectively, with 16 bases between them. CDR1 SGHNT and CDR2 YYREEE come from the germline V gene (reference sequence). In nucleotides, the CDR3 is TGTGCCAGCAGCCCGGACTCCTCCGGGACCTACAATGAGCAGTTCTTC. It encodes CASSPDSSGTYNEQFF.

The chain links TRBV6-5 to TRBJ1-6, with D hard to call. Germline CDR1 reads MNHEY; CDR2 reads SVGAGI. The V gene lost 2 bases and the J gene lost 7 bases, with 12 bases spanning the gap. CDR3 length equals 15 residues. CDR3: CASSYAPPGNSPLHF. The DNA for the CDR3 is TGTGCCAGCAGTTACGCACCCCCGGGGAATTCACCCCTCCACTTT.

Of note for this clone: The missing conserved phenylalanine or tryptophan at the end of this CDR3 makes a read error likely. It is unclear where the CDR3 begins or ends on the DNA, so no DNA is shown, and the CDR3 is as TCRdb lists it. The chain is built from TRBV5-6 and TRBJ2-7; the DNA was not compared with TRBD2, the D call given in the table. The germline V gene encodes CDR1 SGHDT and CDR2 YYEEEE. The CDR3 is 11 residues long, counting both termini. Here the CDR3 reads CASSLGPLGVL.

This rearrangement joins TRBV3-1 (or the pseudogene TRBV3-2) to TRBJ1-1; 9 bases are shared with TRBD1. The germline V gene encodes CDR1 LGHDT and CDR2 YNNKEL (reference sequence). Trimming took 0 bases from V and 0 from J; bases not matched to a gene: 8. The CDR3 covers 18 residues. DNA of the CDR3: TGTGCCAGCAGCCAAGATACCGGACAGGGGTGGGTGAACACTGAAGCTTTCTTT. Encoded protein: CASSQDTGQGWVNTEAFF.

V usage is TRBV18 and J usage is TRBJ1-2; D is perhaps TRBD1 (5 bases). This CDR3 contains 13 residues. Trimming left V 3 bases short and J 2 bases short, with 7 bases between. From germline, CDR1 is KGHSH and CDR2 LQKENI. The CDR3 DNA is TGTGCCAGCTCACCGACAGAAAACTATGGCTACACCTTC. Translation: CASSPTENYGYTF.

The rearrangement links TRBV5-1 to TRBJ2-1; tentative D call: TRBD2 (6 bases). The CDR3 covers 17 residues. Per the germline V gene, CDR1 is SGHRS and CDR2 is YFSETQ. Trimming cost V 4 bases and J 2 bases, with 19 bases left between them. DNA of the CDR3: TGCGCCAGCAGCCCAACATCCGTGACTAGGCCCTACAATGAGCAGTTCTTC. The encoded protein is CASSPTSVTRPYNEQFF. Combining the CDR3 with reference TRBV5-1 and TRBJ2-1 gives the whole variable domain KAGVTQTPRYLIKTRGQQVTLSCSPISGHRSVSWYQQTPGQGLQFLFEYFSETQRNKGNFPGRFSGRQFSNSRSEMNVSTLELGDSALYLCASSPTSVTRPYNEQFFGPGTRLTVL.

The V gene is TRBV3-1 (or the pseudogene TRBV3-2), the J gene TRBJ2-1; D call uncertain. V was clipped by 4 bases and J by 10 bases, with 8 bases between them. Germline V gene data show CDR1 as LGHDT and CDR2 as YNNKEL (reference sequence). The CDR3 has 11 residues. In DNA form, the CDR3 reads TGTGCCAGCAGCCTGTTGCGGGAGCAGTTCTTC. It specifies CASSLLREQFF.

The V call is TRBV11-2, the J call TRBJ1-6; 7 bases fit TRBD1. From germline, CDR1 is SGHAT and CDR2 FQNNGV. The CDR3 is made up of 15 amino acids. The V and J ends lost 5 bases and 5 bases, in that order; junction bases with no gene match: 6. CDR3 sequence: CASSETGQDNSPLHF. The CDR3 DNA sequence: TGTGCCAGCAGCGAGACAGGGCAAGATAATTCACCCCTCCACTTT.

The chain carries TRBV23-1 and TRBJ1-1; 7 bases align to TRBD1. TRBV23-1 is filed as an ORF, its function uncertain. Germline trimming cut 1 base from V and 1 base from J; bases unmatched to any gene: 9. The CDR3 sequence is 17 residues long. CDR3 DNA sequence: TGCGCCAGCAGTCAATTGTGGCAGGGGGAAGGGAACACTGAAGCTTTCTTT. It codes for CASSQLWQGEGNTEAFF.

This sequence joins TRBV10-3 and TRBJ1-1; possibly TRBD1 for D (6 bases). From germline, CDR1 is ENHRY and CDR2 SYGVKD. Trimming cost V 0 bases and J 0 bases, with 14 bases left between them. The CDR3 runs 17 residues. The CDR3 DNA is TGTGCCATCAGTGAGTCCCAGGGGAAGGGGGTGAACACTGAAGCTTTCTTT. Its protein is CAISESQGKGVNTEAFF.

V is TRBV5-8 and J is TRBJ1-1; D may be TRBD1 (5 bases). Per the germline V gene, CDR1 is SGHTS and CDR2 is YDEGEE. This CDR3 has 15 amino acids. V was clipped by 4 bases and J by 3 bases, with 16 bases between them. The DNA for the CDR3 is TGTGCCAGCAGCCGTCCAGGGTCGGACGACACTGAAGCTTTCTTT. It encodes CASSRPGSDDTEAFF.

The chain recombines TRBV12-3 or TRBV12-4 with TRBJ1-3; TRBD1 is a possible D gene (5 bases). The germline V and J ends were trimmed by 6 bases and 3 bases, with 9 bases remaining between them. The CDR3 spans 13 residues. The CDR3 coding sequence is TGTGCCAGCAGCAGGGCTGGTGGAAACACCATATATTTT. Translating it yields CASSRAGGNTIYF.

Here the CDR3 DNA reads TGCAGTGCAACGACTGGGAACATTCAGTACTTC. This gives the protein CSATTGNIQYF. The V and J genes are TRBV20-1 and TRBJ2-4; D is undetermined. Trimming took 6 bases from V and 7 from J, leaving 10 bases between them. Germline V lookup: CDR1 DFQATT, CDR2 SNEGSKA (reference sequence). The CDR3 is made up of 11 amino acids.